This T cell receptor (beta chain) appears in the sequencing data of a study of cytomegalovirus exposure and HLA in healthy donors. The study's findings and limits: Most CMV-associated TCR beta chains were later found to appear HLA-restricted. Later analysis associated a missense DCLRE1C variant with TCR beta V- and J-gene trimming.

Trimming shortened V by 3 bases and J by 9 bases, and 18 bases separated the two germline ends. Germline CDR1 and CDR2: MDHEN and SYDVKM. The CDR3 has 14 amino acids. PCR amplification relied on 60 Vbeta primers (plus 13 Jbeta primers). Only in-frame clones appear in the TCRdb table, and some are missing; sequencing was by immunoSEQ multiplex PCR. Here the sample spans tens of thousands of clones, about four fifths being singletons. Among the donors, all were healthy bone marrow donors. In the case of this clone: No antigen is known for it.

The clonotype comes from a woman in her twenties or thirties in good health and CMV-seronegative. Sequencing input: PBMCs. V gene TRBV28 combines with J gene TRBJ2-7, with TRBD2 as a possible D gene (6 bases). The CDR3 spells CASSFQDYSPWQYF. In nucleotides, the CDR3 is TGTGCCAGCAGTTTTCAGGACTACAGTCCGTGGCAGTACTTC.